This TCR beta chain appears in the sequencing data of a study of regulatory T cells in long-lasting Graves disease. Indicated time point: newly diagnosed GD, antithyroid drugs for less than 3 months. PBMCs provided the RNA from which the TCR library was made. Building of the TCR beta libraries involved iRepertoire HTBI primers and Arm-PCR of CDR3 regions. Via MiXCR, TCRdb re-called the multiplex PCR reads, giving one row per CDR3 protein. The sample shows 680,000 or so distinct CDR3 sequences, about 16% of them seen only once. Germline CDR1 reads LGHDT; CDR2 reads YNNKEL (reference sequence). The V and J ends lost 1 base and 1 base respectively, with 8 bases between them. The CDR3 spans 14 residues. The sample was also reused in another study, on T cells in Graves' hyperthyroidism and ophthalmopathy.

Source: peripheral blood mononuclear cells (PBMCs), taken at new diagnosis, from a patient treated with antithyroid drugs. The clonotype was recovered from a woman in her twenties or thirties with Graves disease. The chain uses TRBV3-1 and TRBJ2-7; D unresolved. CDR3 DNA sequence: TGTGCCAGCAGCCAAGCCCGGGCTTCCTACGAGCAGTACTTC. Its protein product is CASSQARASYEQYF.